These 8 T cell receptor beta chains share one sample of origin, sequenced in a study of T cell responses to AZD1222 COVID-19 vaccine. Profiled with immunoSEQ multiplex PCR; TCRdb holds only in-frame clones, not every one. The sample has 150,000 to 250,000 clones, approximately 90% seen once. This specimen was peripheral blood, taken 28 days after the second AZD1222 dose. These receptors came from an adult who received the AZD1222 COVID-19 vaccine.

The chain links TRBV7-2 to TRBJ2-2; D remains unclear. The V gene lost 6 bases and the J gene lost 5 bases, with 13 bases spanning the gap. The CDR3 is 14 residues long. Germline CDR1 is SGHTA and CDR2 is FQGNSA. The CDR3 DNA is TGTGCCAGCAGTTTTCTCCATGGAACCGGGGAGCTGTTTTTT. Translated, it gives CASSFLHGTGELFF.

The chain links TRBV19 to TRBJ1-6, with D possibly being TRBD1 (5 bases). The germline gives CDR1 LNHDA, CDR2 SQIVND (reference sequence). Trimming left V 5 bases short and J 8 bases short, with 10 bases between. The CDR3 runs 13 residues. The CDR3 DNA is TGTGCCAGTAGTCTTCCGGGACATTCACCCCTCCACTTT. This translates into CASSLPGHSPLHF.

The rearrangement links TRBV28 to TRBJ1-1; no firm D call. Trimming removed 2 bases at V and 2 bases at J, with 27 bases between. The CDR3 sequence is 20 residues long. Germline V CDR1 and CDR2: MDHEN, SYDVKM. The CDR3 loop reads CASSLGPLHIGSSSNTEAFF. The CDR3 region has the DNA TGTGCCAGCAGTTTAGGCCCCCTCCACATCGGATCATCAAGCAACACTGAAGCTTTCTTT.

The chain is built from TRBV2 and TRBJ1-5; D is uncertain. Trimming stripped 5 bases from V and 0 bases from J, with 5 bases between. The CDR3 covers 13 residues. Per germline, CDR1 SNHLY and CDR2 FYNNEI. In nucleotides, the CDR3 is TGTGCCAGCAGTACAGATAGCAATCAGCCCCAGCATTTT. This codes for CASSTDSNQPQHF.

This sequence joins TRBV24-1 and TRBJ2-3; the D gene is possibly TRBD2 (6 bases). This CDR3 spans 15 amino acids. Germline CDR1 and CDR2: KGHDR and SFDVKD. Between the trimmed V and J ends, which lost 4 bases and 10 bases, there was a span of 20 bases. This chain's CDR3 is CATSDRDSVGRAQYF. The CDR3 DNA reads as TGTGCCACCAGTGACCGGGACTCTGTAGGTCGTGCGCAGTATTTT.

The CDR3 DNA sequence: TGTGCCAGCAGTTTATCCAGGGTACCCCTCTCTTACGAGCAGTACTTC. It encodes CASSLSRVPLSYEQYF. The genes are TRBV28 and TRBJ2-7; tentatively, D is TRBD1 (5 bases). Trimming shortened V by 1 base and J by 4 bases, and 17 bases separated the two germline ends. Germline-derived CDR1 and CDR2 are MDHEN and SYDVKM. The CDR3 spans 16 residues.

This sequence joins TRBV9 and TRBJ2-7; 9 nucleotides match TRBD2. The CDR3 totals 14 residues. From germline, CDR1 is SGDLS and CDR2 YYNGEE. J lost 7 bases, V lost 3 bases, and 8 bases had no gene match. The CDR3, as DNA: TGTGCCAGCAGCGCGAGTCTAGCGGGACGAGAGCAGTACTTC. Its protein product is CASSASLAGREQYF.

This sequence joins TRBV10-3 and TRBJ1-6; 7 bases agree with TRBD1. V shed 2 bases and J 8 bases; nucleotides not matched to a gene: 9. Germline lookup yields CDR1 ENHRY and CDR2 SYGVKD. The CDR3 runs 16 residues. The CDR3 DNA reads TGTGCCATCAGTGAGAGGGGTGGACAGGCCTATTCACCCCTCCACTTT. Protein: CAISERGGQAYSPLHF.